These 2 T cell receptor beta chains came from one sample sequenced in a study of blood T cell repertoires in COVID-19. The data were produced by immunoSEQ multiplex PCR, yet TCRdb's version contains in-frame clones alone and is incomplete. The table has about 260,000 clones, roughly 86% seen once. Sequencing input: peripheral blood. The source is a man in his forties with active or convalescent COVID-19.

The J gene is TRBJ2-5, the V gene TRBV15, with 7 bases lining up with TRBD2. V lost 0 bases, J lost 2 bases, and 9 bases stayed unmatched. The germline gives CDR1 LNHNV, CDR2 YYDKDF (reference sequence). The CDR3 runs 17 residues. DNA for the CDR3: TGTGCCACCAGCAGAGATAGGGAGGGTTCCTCTCAAGAGACCCAGTACTTC. Translating gives CATSRDREGSSQETQYF.

J is TRBJ1-5 and V is TRBV6-2 or TRBV6-3, with TRBD1 as a possible D gene (6 bases). The germline V gene has CDR1 MNHEY and CDR2 SVGEGT. The CDR3 is made up of 14 amino acids. The V end lost 4 bases, the J end lost 4 bases, and 11 bases lay between the germline ends. The DNA for the CDR3 is TGTGCCAGCAGTTCACAGGGTAAAAATCAGCCCCAGCATTTT. Protein product: CASSSQGKNQPQHF.